The clone carrying this T cell receptor (beta chain) has at least ten counts. Antigen unknown. The CDR3 is 15 amino acids. The junction had 9 bases not matched to a gene; V was cut back by 4 bases and J by 0 bases. Germline loops: CDR1 DFQATT, CDR2 SNEGSKA (reference sequence). This sample was included in a study of molecular identifiers for immune sequencing clone quantification. Study information: Replicate experiments took RNA from approximately 20,000 or 100,000 naive CD8 cells, divided it five ways and sequenced four. Study results and limitations: Naive cells had under 1% of molecules in clones above 20 RNA copies, effectors over 98%.

For bulk TCR libraries, previously described methods and listed TCR primers were used. TCRdb recomputed calls from the PCR reads with MiXCR, one row per CDR3 protein. The data contain some 8,500 distinct CDR3 sequences, over 13% of them singletons. A CD8+CD4-CCR7+CD45RA+ phenotype served as the sorting definition for naive CD8 T cells. Sequencing was carried out using naive CD8+ T cells from blood, with Jurkat cell RNA spiked in. Subset here: FACS-sorted CD8+CD4-CCR7+CD45RA+ naive T cells. The source of this sequence is a human donor in good health. Some libraries in this study had Jurkat cell RNA spiked in. V and J are TRBV20-1 and TRBJ2-7; TRBD2 matches 7 bases. The CDR3 loop is CSATADRDYSYEQYF. Written as DNA, the CDR3 is TGCAGTGCTACTGCGGACCGGGACTACTCCTACGAGCAGTACTTC.